This T cell receptor (beta chain) emerged from a study of cytomegalovirus exposure and HLA in healthy donors (dated by TCRdb to about 2017). About the full investigation: The 666 repertoires of the first cohort and the 95 to 150 validation repertoires were produced on the same platform, according to a later analysis. The study was designed to test whether signatures of past pathogen exposure could be identified by cataloging public T cell receptors. Besides the first cohort of 500 to 700 subjects, a separate validation cohort made up of around 120 different subjects was used. To predict cytomegalovirus infection status, the study brought together high-throughput TCR immunosequencing, statistical association of individual TCRs with disease status, and machine learning.

Libraries were constructed by the immunoSEQ multiplex PCR assay. Under the source paper's analysis protocol: A statistical classification framework was developed to diagnose cytomegalovirus status using the catalog of TCR beta chain sequences. The clones in this table, taken by TCRdb from immuneACCESS, are in-frame only. Not every clone is retained; where verified, under half of the shortfall comes from an unresolved V gene, and the cause of the rest is unknown. V, J and clone size are taken as reported in that table, and D and trimming were inferred from the DNA itself. The sample profile shows approximately 300,000 clones; around 86% of them were found once. The top ten hold approximately 0.84% of the sample. As concerns this clone: No antigen is known for it. Per-base qualities were not stored, and no clone one base away is much larger.

The CDR3, cysteine through phenylalanine, is 21 amino acids long. Solely the CDR3 DNA is kept, with 63 bases framed from the first base. The donors belonged to the validation cohort of about 120 subjects, which was separate from the roughly 670-subject first cohort. Results the study describes overall, beyond this receptor: A later analysis found that TCRs clustered in the first cohort also tended to co-occur in the 120 or so validation repertoires, with 94% of cluster scores above 0. A later analysis lacked HLA typing for the validation cohort, so it scored co-occurrence in that cohort across all 120 or so repertoires. It was suggested by the authors that the approach could potentially be generalized to other disease states and immunological phenotypes. In vitro tests confirmed that a few of the cytomegalovirus-associated TCR beta chains recognize cytomegalovirus antigens. The classifier was reported to diagnose cytomegalovirus status with high specificity and sensitivity in both the original cohort and the validation cohort. While some public TCRs were present in many individuals, most TCR sequences turned up only very rarely across donors. The study listed 150 to 200 TCR beta chains as associated with cytomegalovirus.

The source is a woman younger than 30 in good health and CMV-seronegative. The rearrangement joined TRBV12-1 to TRBJ1-2; the table's D call of TRBD1 was not tested on the DNA. TRBV12-1 is deemed a pseudogene. The sequenced sample was PBMCs. The CDR3 region has the sequence CASSFVGQGKQGAGSVMGYTF. The sequenced DNA: TGTGCCAGCAGCTTTGTGGGTCAAGGTAAACAGGGGGCCGGATCAGTTATGGGCTACACCTTC.